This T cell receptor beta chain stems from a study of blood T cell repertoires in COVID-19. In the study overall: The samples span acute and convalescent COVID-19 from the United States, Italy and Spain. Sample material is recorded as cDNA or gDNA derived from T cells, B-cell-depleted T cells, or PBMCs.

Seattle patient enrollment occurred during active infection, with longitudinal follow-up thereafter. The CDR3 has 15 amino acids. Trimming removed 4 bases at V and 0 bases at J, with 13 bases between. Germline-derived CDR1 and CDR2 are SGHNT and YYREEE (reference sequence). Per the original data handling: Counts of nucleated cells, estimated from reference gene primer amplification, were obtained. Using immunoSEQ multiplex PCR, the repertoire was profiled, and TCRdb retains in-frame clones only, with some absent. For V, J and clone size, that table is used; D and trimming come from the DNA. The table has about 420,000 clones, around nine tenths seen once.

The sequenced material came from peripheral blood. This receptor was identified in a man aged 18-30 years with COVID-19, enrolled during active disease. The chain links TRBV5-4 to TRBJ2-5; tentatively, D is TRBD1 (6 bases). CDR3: CASSRQGHYQETQYF. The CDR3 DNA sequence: TGTGCCAGCAGCAGGCAGGGACACTACCAAGAGACCCAGTACTTC. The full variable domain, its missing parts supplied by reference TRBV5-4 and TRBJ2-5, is ETGVTQSPTHLIKTRGQQVTLRCSSQSGHNTVSWYQQALGQGPQFIFQYYREEENGRGNFPPRFSGLQFPNYSSELNVNALELDDSALYLCASSRQGHYQETQYFGPGTRLLVL.